Each of the 21 T cell receptor beta chains below was sequenced from the same sample in a study of blood T cell repertoires in COVID-19. Profiled with immunoSEQ multiplex PCR; TCRdb holds only in-frame clones, not every one. The sample holds a few hundred thousand clones, 84% seen once. The sequencing sample was made of PBMCs or T cells enriched from blood (not recorded which). The receptors originated from a man aged 45 to 65 who had recovered from COVID-19.

V is TRBV15 and J is TRBJ1-1, with D unresolved. The V end lost 6 bases, the J end lost 1 base, and 15 bases lay between the germline ends. This CDR3 is built from 15 residues. Per germline, CDR1 LNHNV and CDR2 YYDKDF (reference sequence). The CDR3 region has the DNA TGTGCCACCAGTAAGCCGGGGTGGGGGAACACTGAAGCTTTCTTT. Translating it yields CATSKPGWGNTEAFF.

The chain couples TRBV27 to TRBJ2-1; D unresolved. The CDR3 is made up of 14 amino acids. The V end was cut by 7 bases, the J end by 0 bases, with 10 bases between. Per the germline V gene, CDR1 is MNHEY and CDR2 is SMNVEV (reference sequence). Here the CDR3 reads CASKAVSSYNEQFF. CDR3 nucleotide sequence: TGTGCCAGCAAGGCGGTTAGCTCCTACAATGAGCAGTTCTTC.

This rearrangement joins TRBV10-3 to TRBJ2-6; 9 bases line up with TRBD1. CDR1 is ENHRY, CDR2 SYGVKD, per germline. CDR3 length equals 19 residues. The ends lost 6 bases at V and 2 bases at J; junction bases unmatched: 14. The CDR3 region has the DNA TGTGCCATCAGAAGCGGTACAGGGGGCGGTCCGGCTGGGGCCAACGTCCTGACTTTC. Translating gives CAIRSGTGGGPAGANVLTF.

This chain connects TRBV4-2 to TRBJ2-3; 7 nucleotides match TRBD2. V was pared by 4 bases and J by 0 bases, with 4 bases of the junction left unmatched. Germline CDR1 reads LGHNA; CDR2 reads YNFKEQ. The CDR3 extends over 15 amino acids. The CDR3 spells CASSPERESTDTQYF. Here the CDR3 DNA reads TGTGCCAGCAGCCCCGAGCGGGAAAGCACAGATACGCAGTATTTT.

In this sample, this clone turned up a few times. V and J are TRBV6-1 and TRBJ1-6; 8 bases align to TRBD1. The CDR3 has 16 residues. Germline lookup yields CDR1 MNHNS and CDR2 SASEGT. Trimming at V came to 3 bases and at J to 9 bases, leaving 10 bases not matched to a gene. CDR3 sequence reads: CASSDGPGTGGSPLHF. The CDR3 region has the DNA TGTGCCAGCAGTGATGGACCCGGGACAGGAGGTTCACCCCTCCACTTT.

This chain joins TRBV7-9 and TRBJ1-5; 7 nucleotides match TRBD1. The J segment lost 4 bases and the V segment lost 4 bases, leaving 1 base of the junction unmatched. Germline CDR1 reads SEHNR; CDR2 reads FQNEAQ (reference sequence). The CDR3 is made up of 13 amino acids. This chain's CDR3 is CASSSTGNQPQHF. The CDR3 DNA is TGTGCCAGCAGCTCGACAGGGAATCAGCCCCAGCATTTT.

Only a few counts were recorded for this clone. CDR3 in amino acids: CASSRPGLAGGDTQYF. The CDR3 DNA sequence: TGTGCCAGTAGTAGGCCGGGACTAGCGGGAGGAGATACGCAGTATTTT. This chain connects TRBV19 to TRBJ2-3; TRBD2 aligns across 15 bases. V dropped 4 bases and J dropped 5; count of bases not matched to a gene: 4. In germline, CDR1 is LNHDA, CDR2 SQIVND (reference sequence). This CDR3 comprises 16 residues.

The gene calls are TRBV19 and TRBJ1-1, with a possible D match to TRBD1 (5 bases). Between the trimmed V and J ends, which lost 3 bases and 6 bases, there was a span of 14 bases. Germline assignment: CDR1 LNHDA and CDR2 SQIVND (reference sequence). This CDR3 is built from 14 residues. The CDR3 nucleotides are TGTGCCAGTAGTATTAGGGCGGGGGACGCTGAAGCTTTCTTT. This translates into CASSIRAGDAEAFF.

V usage is TRBV5-1 and J usage is TRBJ2-1; a possible D gene is TRBD2 (5 bases). The CDR3 runs to 12 residues. Per the germline V gene, CDR1 is SGHRS and CDR2 is YFSETQ. Deletions cut 7 bases from V and 4 bases from J, with 9 bases between. The CDR3 nucleotides read TGCGCCAGCCAAAGCGGTTACAATGAGCAGTTCTTC. Amino acids: CASQSGYNEQFF.

The chain joins TRBV5-1 to TRBJ2-7, with TRBD1 identical over 10 bases. Germline V gives CDR1 SGHRS, CDR2 YFSETQ. V lost 3 bases and J lost 0; bases outside the gene matches: 3. The length of the CDR3 is 15 residues. CDR3 sequence reads: CASSSGQGFSYEQYF. The CDR3 nucleotides read TGCGCCAGCAGCTCGGGACAGGGGTTCTCCTACGAGCAGTACTTC.

V gene TRBV5-6 combines with J gene TRBJ2-1, with 9 bases matching TRBD2. Germline-derived CDR1 and CDR2 are SGHDT and YYEEEE. The CDR3 is made up of 16 amino acids. The junction had 14 bases not matched to a gene; V was cut back by 9 bases and J by 4 bases. CDR3 sequence (DNA): TGTGCCACTATAGGTGGCGGGACTAGCAGATACAATGAGCAGTTCTTC. Protein product: CATIGGGTSRYNEQFF.

This clone was detected only once. The chain uses TRBV3-1 (or the pseudogene TRBV3-2) and TRBJ2-5, with D possibly being TRBD2 (7 bases). The germline V gene has CDR1 LGHDT and CDR2 YNNKEL (reference sequence). Trimming removed 2 bases from V and 5 bases from J, with 15 bases in between. The CDR3 totals 15 residues. The CDR3 coding sequence is TGTGCCAGCAGCCAATTTTCGGGGGGCGGCGAGACCCAGTACTTC. Translating gives CASSQFSGGGETQYF.

The gene calls are TRBV10-1 and TRBJ2-2, with D possibly matching TRBD1 (5 bases). This CDR3 has 17 amino acids. Per the germline V gene, CDR1 is WNHNN and CDR2 is SYGVQD (reference sequence). V was trimmed by 0 bases and J by 5 bases, leaving 16 bases between them. CDR3 amino acids: CASSESNKGAWTGELFF. The CDR3 DNA reads TGCGCCAGCAGTGAGTCGAATAAAGGGGCTTGGACCGGGGAGCTGTTTTTT.

CDR3 sequence reads: CASSRGIEGAGANVLTF. The CDR3 DNA reads as TGCGCCAGCAGCCGAGGGATCGAAGGAGCTGGGGCCAACGTCCTGACTTTC. The chain combines TRBV4-3 with TRBJ2-6, with D maybe TRBD2 (5 bases). The germline V and J ends were trimmed by 4 bases and 2 bases, with 15 bases remaining between them. This CDR3 has 17 residues. CDR1 and CDR2 (germline): LGHNA, YSLEER.

The V call is TRBV14, the J call TRBJ2-3; D not certain. Trimming took 4 bases from V and 1 from J, leaving 21 bases between them. The germline V gene has CDR1 SGHDN and CDR2 FVKESK. This CDR3 is built from 18 residues. The CDR3: CASSPSRGLILGTDTQYF. The CDR3 bases are TGTGCCAGCAGCCCCTCCAGAGGTTTAATATTAGGCACAGATACGCAGTATTTT.

The chain links TRBV3-1 (or the pseudogene TRBV3-2) to TRBJ2-5; D is ambiguous. The V end was cut by 5 bases, the J end by 6 bases, with 16 bases between. CDR3 length: 14 residues. Germline lookup yields CDR1 LGHDT and CDR2 YNNKEL (reference sequence). The CDR3 reads CASSVKTGGKTQYF. The CDR3 region has the DNA TGTGCCAGCAGCGTGAAGACTGGTGGTAAGACCCAGTACTTC.

The rearrangement links TRBV11-2 to TRBJ2-5; D is uncertain. CDR3 length: 14 residues. Between the trimmed V and J ends, which lost 0 bases and 5 bases, there was a span of 10 bases. From germline, CDR1 is SGHAT and CDR2 FQNNGV. The CDR3 nucleotides are TGTGCCAGCAGCTTAGACTACAGCCGGGAGACCCAGTACTTC. Amino acids: CASSLDYSRETQYF.

The gene calls are TRBV11-2 and TRBJ1-2, with 7 bases identical to TRBD1. The CDR3 consists of 15 residues. V trimming: 2 bases; J trimming: 3 bases; junction bases outside the gene matches: 6. Germline CDR1 SGHAT, CDR2 FQNNGV. CDR3 loop: CASSLLDRAYYGYTF. In DNA form, the CDR3 reads TGTGCCAGCAGCTTACTCGACAGGGCCTACTATGGCTACACCTTC. The full variable domain, its missing parts supplied by reference TRBV11-2 and TRBJ1-2, is EAGVAQSPRYKIIEKRQSVAFWCNPISGHATLYWYQQILGQGPKLLIQFQNNGVVDDSQLPKDRFSAERLKGVDSTLKIQPAKLEDSAVYLCASSLLDRAYYGYTFGSGTRLTVV.

The chain is built from TRBV7-2 and TRBJ2-2; 8 positions match TRBD2. The CDR3 loop spans 17 amino acids. The V segment lost 0 bases and the J segment 7 bases; nucleotides outside the gene matches: 10. Germline V gene lookup returns CDR1 SGHTA and CDR2 FQGNSA. CDR3 protein: CASSLARWRGEDGELFF. CDR3 DNA: TGTGCCAGCAGCTTAGCACGATGGCGGGGGGAAGACGGGGAGCTGTTTTTT.

A few counts support this clone. The gene calls are TRBV6-5 and TRBJ2-1, with D perhaps matching TRBD2 (5 bases). The germline CDR1 and CDR2 sequences are MNHEY and SVGAGI. Trimming left V 9 bases short and J 9 bases short, with 12 bases between. This CDR3 spans 11 amino acids. The CDR3 region is CASRLGGEQFF. The CDR3 DNA sequence: TGTGCCAGTCGTTTAGGAGGTGAGCAGTTCTTC.

The chain uses TRBV29-1 and TRBJ1-4; 7 nucleotides agree with TRBD1. Losses at the gene ends were 7 bases for V and 2 bases for J; bases not matched to a gene: 16. CDR3 length: 17 amino acids. Germline V gene data show CDR1 as SQVTM and CDR2 as ANQGSEA. The CDR3 sequence is CSARGQVWAQTNEKLFF. The CDR3 nucleotides are TGCAGCGCCCGAGGACAGGTTTGGGCCCAGACTAATGAAAAACTGTTTTTT. The complete variable domain, with remaining parts taken from reference TRBV29-1 and TRBJ1-4, reads SAVISQKPSRDICQRGTSLTIQCQVDSQVTMMFWYRQQPGQSLTLIATANQGSEATYESGFVIDKFPISRPNLTFSTLTVSNMSPEDSSIYLCSARGQVWAQTNEKLFFGSGTQLSVL.